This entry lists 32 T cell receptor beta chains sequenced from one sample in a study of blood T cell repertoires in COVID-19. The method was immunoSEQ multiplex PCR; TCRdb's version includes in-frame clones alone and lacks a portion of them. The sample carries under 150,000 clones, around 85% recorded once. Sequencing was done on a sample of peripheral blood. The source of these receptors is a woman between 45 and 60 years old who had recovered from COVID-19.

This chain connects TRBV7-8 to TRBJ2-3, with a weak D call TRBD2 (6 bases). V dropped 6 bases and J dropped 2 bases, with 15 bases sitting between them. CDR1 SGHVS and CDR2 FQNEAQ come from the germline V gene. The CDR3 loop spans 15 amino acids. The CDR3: CASRTRWAYTDTQYF. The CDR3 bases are TGTGCCAGCAGGACTAGGTGGGCCTACACAGATACGCAGTATTTT.

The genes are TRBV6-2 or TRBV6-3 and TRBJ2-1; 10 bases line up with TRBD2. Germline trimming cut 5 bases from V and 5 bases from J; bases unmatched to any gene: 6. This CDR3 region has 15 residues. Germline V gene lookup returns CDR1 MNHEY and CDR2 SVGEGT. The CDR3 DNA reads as TGTGCCAGCAGTCCCGAGCGGGGGGGCCACAATGAGCAGTTCTTC. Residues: CASSPERGGHNEQFF.

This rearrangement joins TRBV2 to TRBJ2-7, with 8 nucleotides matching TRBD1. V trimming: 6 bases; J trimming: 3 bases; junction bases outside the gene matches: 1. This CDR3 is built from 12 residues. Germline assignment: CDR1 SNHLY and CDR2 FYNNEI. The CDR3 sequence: CASSGQGYEQYF. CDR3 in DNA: TGTGCCAGCAGCGGACAGGGCTACGAGCAGTACTTC. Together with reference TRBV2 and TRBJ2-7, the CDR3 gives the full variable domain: EPEVTQTPSHQVTQMGQEVILRCVPISNHLYFYWYRQILGQKVEFLVSFYNNEISEKSEIFDDQFSVERPDGSNFTLKIRSTKLEDSAMYFCASSGQGYEQYFGPGTRLTVT.

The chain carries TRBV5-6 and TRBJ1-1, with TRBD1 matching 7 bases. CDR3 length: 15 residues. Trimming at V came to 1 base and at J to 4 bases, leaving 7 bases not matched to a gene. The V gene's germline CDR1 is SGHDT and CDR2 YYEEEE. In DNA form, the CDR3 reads TGTGCCAGCAGCTTGAGATTAGGGGGCGGCACTGAAGCTTTCTTT. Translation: CASSLRLGGGTEAFF.

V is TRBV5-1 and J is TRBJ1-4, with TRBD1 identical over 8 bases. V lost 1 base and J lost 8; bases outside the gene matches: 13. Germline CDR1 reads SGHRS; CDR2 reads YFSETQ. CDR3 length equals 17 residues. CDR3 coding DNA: TGCGCCAGCAGCTTGCGGTGGTCCGGACAGGGTCAGGAAAAACTGTTTTTT. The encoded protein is CASSLRWSGQGQEKLFF.

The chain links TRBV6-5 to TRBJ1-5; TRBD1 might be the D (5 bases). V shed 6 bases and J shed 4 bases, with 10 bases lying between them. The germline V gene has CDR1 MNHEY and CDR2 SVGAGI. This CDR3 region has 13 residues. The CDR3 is CASREQGNQPQHF. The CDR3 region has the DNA TGTGCCAGCAGAGAGCAGGGAAATCAGCCCCAGCATTTT.

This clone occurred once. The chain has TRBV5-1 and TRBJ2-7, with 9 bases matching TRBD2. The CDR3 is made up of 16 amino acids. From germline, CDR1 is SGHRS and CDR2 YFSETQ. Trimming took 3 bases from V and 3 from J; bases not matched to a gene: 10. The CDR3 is CASSSWRAGGFYEQYF. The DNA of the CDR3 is TGCGCCAGCAGCTCGTGGAGAGCGGGAGGATTCTACGAGCAGTACTTC.

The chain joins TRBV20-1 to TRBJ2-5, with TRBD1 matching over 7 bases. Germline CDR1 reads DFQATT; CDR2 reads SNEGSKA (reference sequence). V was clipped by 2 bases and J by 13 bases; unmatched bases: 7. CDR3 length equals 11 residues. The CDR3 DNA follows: TGCAGTGCTAGATTCTCGAGGACAGGGTACTTC. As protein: CSARFSRTGYF.

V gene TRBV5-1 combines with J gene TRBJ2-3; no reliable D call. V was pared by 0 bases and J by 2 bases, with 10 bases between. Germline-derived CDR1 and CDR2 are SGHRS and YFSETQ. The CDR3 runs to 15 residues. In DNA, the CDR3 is TGCGCCAGCAGCTTGGTAGATCCCGACACAGATACGCAGTATTTT. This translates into CASSLVDPDTDTQYF. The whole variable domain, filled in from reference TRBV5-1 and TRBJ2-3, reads KAGVTQTPRYLIKTRGQQVTLSCSPISGHRSVSWYQQTPGQGLQFLFEYFSETQRNKGNFPGRFSGRQFSNSRSEMNVSTLELGDSALYLCASSLVDPDTDTQYFGPGTRLTVL.

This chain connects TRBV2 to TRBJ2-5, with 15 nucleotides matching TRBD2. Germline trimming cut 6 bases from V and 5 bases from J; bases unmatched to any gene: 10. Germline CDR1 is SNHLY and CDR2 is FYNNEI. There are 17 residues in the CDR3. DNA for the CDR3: TGTGCCAGCAGGCAACATTCAGGACTAGCGGGAGGGGAGACCCAGTACTTC. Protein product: CASRQHSGLAGGETQYF. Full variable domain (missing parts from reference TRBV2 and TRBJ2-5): EPEVTQTPSHQVTQMGQEVILRCVPISNHLYFYWYRQILGQKVEFLVSFYNNEISEKSEIFDDQFSVERPDGSNFTLKIRSTKLEDSAMYFCASRQHSGLAGGETQYFGPGTRLLVL.

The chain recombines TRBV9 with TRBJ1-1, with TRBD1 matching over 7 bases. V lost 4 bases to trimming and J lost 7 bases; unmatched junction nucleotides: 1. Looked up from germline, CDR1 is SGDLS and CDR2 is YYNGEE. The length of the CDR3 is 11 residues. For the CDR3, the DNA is TGTGCCAGCAGCCGACAGGGTGAAGCTTTCTTT. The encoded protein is CASSRQGEAFF.

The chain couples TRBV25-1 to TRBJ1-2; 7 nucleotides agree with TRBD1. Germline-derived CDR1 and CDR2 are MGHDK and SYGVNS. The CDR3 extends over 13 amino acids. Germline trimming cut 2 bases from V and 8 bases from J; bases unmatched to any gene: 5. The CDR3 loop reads CASSELTGVGYTF. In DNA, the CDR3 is TGTGCCAGCAGTGAACTTACAGGGGTCGGCTACACCTTC.

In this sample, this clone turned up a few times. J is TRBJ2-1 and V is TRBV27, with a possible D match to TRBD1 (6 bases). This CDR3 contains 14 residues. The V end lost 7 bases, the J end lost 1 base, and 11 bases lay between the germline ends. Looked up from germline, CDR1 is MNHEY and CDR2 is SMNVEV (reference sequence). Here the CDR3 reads CASTQGDSYNEQFF. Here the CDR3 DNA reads TGTGCCAGCACACAGGGTGATTCCTACAATGAGCAGTTCTTC.

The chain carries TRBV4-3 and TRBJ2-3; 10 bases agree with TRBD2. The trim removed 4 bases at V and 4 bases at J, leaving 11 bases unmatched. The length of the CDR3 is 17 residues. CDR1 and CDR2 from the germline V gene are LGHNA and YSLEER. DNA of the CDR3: TGCGCCAGCAGCCCATGGTCTCTAGCGGGAGTCGCAGATACGCAGTATTTT. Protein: CASSPWSLAGVADTQYF.

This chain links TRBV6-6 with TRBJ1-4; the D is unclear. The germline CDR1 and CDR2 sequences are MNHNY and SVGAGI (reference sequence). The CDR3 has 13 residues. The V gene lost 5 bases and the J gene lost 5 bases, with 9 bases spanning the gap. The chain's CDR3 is CASSKVGNEKLFF. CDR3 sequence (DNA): TGTGCCAGCAGTAAGGTGGGCAATGAAAAACTGTTTTTT.

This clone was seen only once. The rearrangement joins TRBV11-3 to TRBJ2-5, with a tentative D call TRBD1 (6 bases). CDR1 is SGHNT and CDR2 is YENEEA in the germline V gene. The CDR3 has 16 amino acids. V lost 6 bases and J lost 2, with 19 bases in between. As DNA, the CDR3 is TGTGCCAGCAGTCAGGGGTTTAGTTCGGGGCAAGAGACCCAGTACTTC. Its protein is CASSQGFSSGQETQYF.

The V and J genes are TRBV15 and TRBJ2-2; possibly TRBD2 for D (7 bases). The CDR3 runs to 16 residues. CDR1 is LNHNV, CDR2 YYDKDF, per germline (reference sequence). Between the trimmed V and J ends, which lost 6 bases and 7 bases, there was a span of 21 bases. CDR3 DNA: TGTGCCACCAGAAAGGACAGCGGGATGGCCGGCGGGGAGCTGTTTTTT. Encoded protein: CATRKDSGMAGGELFF.

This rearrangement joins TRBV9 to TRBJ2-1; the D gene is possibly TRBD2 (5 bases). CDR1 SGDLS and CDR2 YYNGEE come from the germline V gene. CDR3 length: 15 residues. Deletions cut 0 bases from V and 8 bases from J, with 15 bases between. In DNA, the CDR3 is TGTGCCAGCAGCGTAGGAGGGAGCCCTTGGGATGAGCAGTTCTTC. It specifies CASSVGGSPWDEQFF.

The CDR3 DNA reads TGTGCCAGTAGTATTAGAGGCGTCAAAAACATTCAGTACTTC. Translated, it gives CASSIRGVKNIQYF. The genes are TRBV19 and TRBJ2-4, with D unclear. The CDR3 length is 14 residues. Germline V gene sequence: CDR1 LNHDA, CDR2 SQIVND (reference sequence). V was pared by 3 bases and J by 3 bases, with 9 bases between. Using reference TRBV19 and TRBJ2-4 for the parts outside the CDR3, the full variable domain is DGGITQSPKYLFRKEGQNVTLSCEQNLNHDAMYWYRQDPGQGLRLIYYSQIVNDFQKGDIAEGYSVSREKKESFPLTVTSAQKNPTAFYLCASSIRGVKNIQYFGAGTRLSVL.

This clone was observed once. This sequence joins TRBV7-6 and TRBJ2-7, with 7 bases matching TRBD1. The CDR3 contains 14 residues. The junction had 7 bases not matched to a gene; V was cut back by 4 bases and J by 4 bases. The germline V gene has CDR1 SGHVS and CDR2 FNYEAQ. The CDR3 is CASSSGTVFYEQYF. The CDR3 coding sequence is TGTGCCAGCAGCTCCGGGACAGTTTTTTACGAGCAGTACTTC. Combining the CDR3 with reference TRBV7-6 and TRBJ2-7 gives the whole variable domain GAGVSQSPRYKVTKRGQDVALRCDPISGHVSLYWYRQALGQGPEFLTYFNYEAQQDKSGLPNDRFSAERPEGSISTLTIQRTEQRDSAMYRCASSSGTVFYEQYFGPGTRLTVT.

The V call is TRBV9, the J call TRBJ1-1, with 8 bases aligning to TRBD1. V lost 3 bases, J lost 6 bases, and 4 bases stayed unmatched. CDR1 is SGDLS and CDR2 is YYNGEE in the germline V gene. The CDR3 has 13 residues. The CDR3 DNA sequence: TGTGCCAGCAGCGCTTTGACAGGGGCTGAAGCTTTCTTT. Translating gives CASSALTGAEAFF.

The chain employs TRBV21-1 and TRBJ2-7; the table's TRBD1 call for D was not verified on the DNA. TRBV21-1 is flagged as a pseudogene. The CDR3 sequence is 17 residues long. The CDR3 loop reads CASSKASYRGAGYEQYF. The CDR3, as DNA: TGTGCCAGCAGCAAAGCGTCCTACAGGGGGGCTGGTTACGAGCAGTACTTC.

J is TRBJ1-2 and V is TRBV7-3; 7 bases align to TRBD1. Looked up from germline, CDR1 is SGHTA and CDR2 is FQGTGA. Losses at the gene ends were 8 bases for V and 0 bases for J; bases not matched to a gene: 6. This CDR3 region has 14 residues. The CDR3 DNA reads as TGTGCCAGCGGACCCGACAGGGCTAACTATGGCTACACCTTC. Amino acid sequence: CASGPDRANYGYTF.

The CDR3, as DNA: TGTGCCAGCAGTGATCGGGGGTCGGATCAGCCCCAGCATTTT. This encodes CASSDRGSDQPQHF. This sequence joins TRBV2 and TRBJ1-5; a possible D gene is TRBD1 (5 bases). This CDR3 is built from 14 residues. CDR1 and CDR2 from the germline V gene are SNHLY and FYNNEI. V was shortened by 3 bases and J by 5 bases, with 11 bases between the two germline ends.

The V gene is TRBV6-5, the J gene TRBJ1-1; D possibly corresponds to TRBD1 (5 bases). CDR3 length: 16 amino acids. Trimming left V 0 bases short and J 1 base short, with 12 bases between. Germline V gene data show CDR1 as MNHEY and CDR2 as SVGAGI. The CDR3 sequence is CASSYSILGGNTEAFF. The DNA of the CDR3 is TGTGCCAGCAGTTACTCGATCTTGGGGGGGAACACTGAAGCTTTCTTT.

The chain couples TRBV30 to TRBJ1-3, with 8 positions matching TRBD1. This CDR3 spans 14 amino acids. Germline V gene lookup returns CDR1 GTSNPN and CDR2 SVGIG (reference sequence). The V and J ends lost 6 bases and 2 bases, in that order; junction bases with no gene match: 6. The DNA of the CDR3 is TGTGCCTGTGGACAGGGCAGGGCTGGAAACACCATATATTTT. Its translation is CACGQGRAGNTIYF.

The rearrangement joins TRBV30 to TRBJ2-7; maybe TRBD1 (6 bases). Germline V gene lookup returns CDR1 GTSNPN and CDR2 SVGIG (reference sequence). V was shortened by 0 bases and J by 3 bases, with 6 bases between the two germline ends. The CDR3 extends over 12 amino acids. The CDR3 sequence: CAWSVQGYEQYF. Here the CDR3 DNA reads TGTGCCTGGAGTGTACAGGGCTACGAGCAGTACTTC.

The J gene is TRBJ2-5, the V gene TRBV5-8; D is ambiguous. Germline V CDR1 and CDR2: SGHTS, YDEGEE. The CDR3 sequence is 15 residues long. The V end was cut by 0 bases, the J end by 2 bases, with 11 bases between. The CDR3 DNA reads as TGTGCCAGCAGCTTGGGGCAGCGTGTACAAGAGACCCAGTACTTC. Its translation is CASSLGQRVQETQYF. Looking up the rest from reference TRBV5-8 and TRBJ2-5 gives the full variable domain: EAGVTQSPTHLIKTRGQQATLRCSPISGHTSVYWYQQALGLGLQFLLWYDEGEERNRGNFPPRFSGRQFPNYSSELNVNALELEDSALYLCASSLGQRVQETQYFGPGTRLLVL.

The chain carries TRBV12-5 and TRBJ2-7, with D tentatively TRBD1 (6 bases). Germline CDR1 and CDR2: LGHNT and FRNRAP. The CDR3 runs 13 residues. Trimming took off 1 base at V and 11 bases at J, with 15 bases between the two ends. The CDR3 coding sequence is TGTGCTAGTGGTTTGGGGACAGCTCAAAACGAGTACTTC. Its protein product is CASGLGTAQNEYF.

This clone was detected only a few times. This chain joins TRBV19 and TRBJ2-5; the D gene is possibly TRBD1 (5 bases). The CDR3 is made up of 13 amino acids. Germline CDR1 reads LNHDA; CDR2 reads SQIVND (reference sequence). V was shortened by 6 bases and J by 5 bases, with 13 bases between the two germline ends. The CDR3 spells CASRGRGFETQYF. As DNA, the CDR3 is TGTGCCAGTAGGGGGCGAGGTTTTGAGACCCAGTACTTC. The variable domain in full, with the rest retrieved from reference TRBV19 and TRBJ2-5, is DGGITQSPKYLFRKEGQNVTLSCEQNLNHDAMYWYRQDPGQGLRLIYYSQIVNDFQKGDIAEGYSVSREKKESFPLTVTSAQKNPTAFYLCASRGRGFETQYFGPGTRLLVL.

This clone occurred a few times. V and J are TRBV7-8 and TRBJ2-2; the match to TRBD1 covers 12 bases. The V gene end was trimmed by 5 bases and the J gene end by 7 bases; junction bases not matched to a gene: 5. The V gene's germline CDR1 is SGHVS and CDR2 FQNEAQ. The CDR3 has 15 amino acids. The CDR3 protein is CASSTGQGAIGELFF. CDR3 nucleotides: TGTGCCAGCAGCACGGGACAGGGGGCGATCGGGGAGCTGTTTTTT.

This CDR3 is CASSFQGVLEQFF. Written as DNA, the CDR3 is TGTGCCAGCAGCTTCCAGGGGGTGCTTGAGCAGTTCTTC. The chain recombines TRBV5-6 with TRBJ2-1, with TRBD1 identical over 7 bases. Unmatched junction bases numbered 5, after V lost 2 bases and J lost 9 bases. The CDR3 contains 13 residues. CDR1 is SGHDT and CDR2 is YYEEEE in the germline V gene.